This T cell receptor (beta chain) was observed in a study of control samples from healthy donors and cancer patients. V was shortened by 0 bases and J by 5 bases, with 15 bases between the two germline ends. There are 15 residues in the CDR3. The germline V gene has CDR1 GTSNPN and CDR2 SVGIG (reference sequence). Clones were sequenced by immunoSEQ multiplex PCR, and TCRdb holds only the in-frame ones, with some missing. The data show approximately 90,000 clones, with 85% seen just once and roughly 19% held by the top ten. The origin of this receptor is a man aged 30 to 45 in good health. The V call is TRBV30, the J call TRBJ2-3; D possibly uses TRBD1 or TRBD2 (5 bases each). What was sequenced was blood. CDR3 coding DNA: TGTGCCTGGAGTGTAGGGACCGATCTACGAGATACGCAGTATTTT. This codes for CAWSVGTDLRDTQYF.